This TCR beta chain emerged from a study of shared clonotypes between healthy human individuals. Some clones are missing from TCRdb's copy, which holds only in-frame ones; the method was immunoSEQ multiplex PCR. The table includes about 680,000 clones, about 91% detected once. Germline V gene data show CDR1 as MNHEY and CDR2 as SMNVEV (reference sequence). V was clipped by 7 bases and J by 0 bases, with 10 bases between them. This CDR3 has 14 amino acids. This clone came up a few times. Its antigen is unknown. CD45RO-negative, CCR7-selected cells formed the naive CD8 fraction, which excluded terminally differentiated effector memory CD45RA+ cells. General observations from the study: About 5.2% was the fraction of naive CD4 clonotypes found shared across several donors.

The origin of this receptor is a man aged 30 to 45 in good health. This chain uses TRBV27 with TRBJ2-1; D unclear. Sequencing was performed on naive CD8+ T cells sorted from blood. The CDR3 DNA reads TGTGCCAGCACTAAGATTAGCTCCTACAATGAGCAGTTCTTC. This translates into CASTKISSYNEQFF.